This is a list of T cell receptor beta chains from one sample in a study of Graves' ophthalmopathy and Graves' hyperthyroidism. MiXCR, run by TCRdb on the multiplex PCR reads, gives a single entry per CDR3 protein. Altogether 1 million to 1.3 million distinct CDR3 sequences are present, approximately 35% being singletons, with the ten largest covering 11%. Sequenced sample: peripheral blood or thyroid tissue (not recorded which). These receptors all stem from an adult man with Graves' hyperthyroidism. Both conserved end residues are trimmed from each CDR3. D genes are given only for firm matches. Size values are once, few and many counts, or a class for expanded clones, and some rows have none.

clone_size: many
d_call: .
v_call: TRBV2
cdr3_aa: ASRANEAF

clone_size: .
d_call: .
v_call: TRBV20-1
cdr3_aa: SASGRAEKLL

clone_size: .
d_call: TRBD1
v_call: TRBV7-2
cdr3_aa: ASSQGQGKGTEAF

clone_size: many
d_call: .
v_call: TRBV7-9
cdr3_aa: ASSFQGLSPLH

clone_size: .
d_call: .
v_call: TRBV12-3/TRBV12-4
cdr3_aa: ASILEDRNTIY

clone_size: .
d_call: .
v_call: TRBV9
cdr3_aa: ASSFSGTLNSPLH

clone_size: .
d_call: .
v_call: TRBV4-1
cdr3_aa: ASSLPPPGGYGYT

clone_size: .
d_call: .
v_call: TRBV2
cdr3_aa: ASHYGETQY

clone_size: few
d_call: .
v_call: TRBV12-3/TRBV12-4
cdr3_aa: ASSFQINYGYT

clone_size: .
d_call: .
v_call: TRBV7-6
cdr3_aa: ASSLQGHYSYEQY